These 15 T cell receptor beta chains originate from one sample sequenced in a study of molecular identifiers for immune sequencing clone quantification listed by TCRdb under 2018. Receptor amplification or capture employed PCR. The instrument given in TCRdb is NextSeq 500. TCRdb applied fastp at Q25 and MiXCR to the public reads, then kept only in-frame beta chains. Entries are consolidated by CDR3 protein sequence, retaining the most common genes and DNA. The sample yields over 550,000 distinct CDR3 sequences; roughly 27% were counted once. The biggest ten clones account for approximately 0.75% of the sample. Input material: naive CD8+ T cells from blood, with Jurkat cell RNA spiked in. The cell subset or site label, as the study defines it: FACS-sorted CD8+CD4-CCR7+CD45RA+ naive T cells. Receptor source: a human donor in good health. Some libraries in this study had Jurkat cell RNA spiked in.

This clonotype was observed at least ten times. The chain couples TRBV2 to TRBJ2-3, with D hard to call. With 11 bases removed from V and 1 base from J, the gap between germline ends came to 10 bases. Germline CDR1 and CDR2: SNHLY and FYNNEI. CDR3 size: 12 residues. The CDR3 here is CAGEGRTDTQYF. Written as DNA, the CDR3 is TGTGCCGGGGAAGGCCGCACAGATACGCAGTATTTT.

About this clonotype: At one end, the junction sequence differs from germline, possibly due to a read error. The CDR3, as DNA: TGTCCCAGCAGGACGCTAGCGGGAGAATGGGAGACCCAGTACTTC. Amino acids: CPSRTLAGEWETQYF. The chain couples TRBV27 to TRBJ2-5; TRBD2 agrees at 10 bases. Germline CDR1 and CDR2: MNHEY and SMNVEV (reference sequence). The CDR3 runs 15 residues.

This clonotype was picked up a small number of times. V is TRBV19 and J is TRBJ2-1; 10 nucleotides align to TRBD1. The trim removed 5 bases at V and 10 bases at J, leaving 8 bases unmatched. The CDR3 totals 14 residues. CDR1 is LNHDA, CDR2 SQIVND, per germline (reference sequence). The chain's CDR3 is CASSWGQGLGEQFF. CDR3 bases: TGTGCCAGTAGTTGGGGACAGGGGCTCGGGGAGCAGTTCTTC.

The chain uses TRBV7-9 and TRBJ2-7; maybe TRBD2 (5 bases). Trimming took off 5 bases at V and 4 bases at J, with 18 bases between the two ends. The CDR3 is 15 residues long. Germline-derived CDR1 and CDR2 are SEHNR and FQNEAQ (reference sequence). The CDR3 here is CASSHRDKAWYEQYF. The CDR3 DNA reads as TGTGCCAGCAGCCACCGGGATAAAGCCTGGTACGAGCAGTACTTC.

This clonotype appeared a few times. The CDR3 spells CSARDRRDATNEKLFF. CDR3 in DNA: TGCAGTGCTAGAGATCGGAGGGATGCAACTAATGAAAAACTGTTTTTT. The chain has TRBV20-1 and TRBJ1-4; D not resolved. CDR3 length equals 16 residues. In germline, CDR1 is DFQATT, CDR2 SNEGSKA (reference sequence). Between the trimmed V and J ends, which lost 0 bases and 0 bases, there was a span of 11 bases.

The rearrangement links TRBV27 to TRBJ2-5; tentatively, D is TRBD2 (6 bases). V shed 6 bases and J shed 1 base, with 18 bases lying between them. CDR3 length: 16 residues. The germline CDR1 and CDR2 sequences are MNHEY and SMNVEV (reference sequence). The CDR3 bases are TGTGCCAGCAGCACGGGGACTCACTTCCCCCAAGAGACCCAGTACTTC. Protein product: CASSTGTHFPQETQYF.

Comment on this clonotype: This could be a read error, since a much larger clone is one nucleotide away. This chain links TRBV15 with TRBJ2-3; 10 positions match TRBD2. CDR1 is LNHNV, CDR2 YYDKDF, per germline (reference sequence). CDR3 size: 16 residues. The trim removed 5 bases at V and 4 bases at J, leaving 9 bases unmatched. The CDR3 DNA reads TGTGCCACCAGCCCCCGATTAGCGGGGGGACCAGATACGCAGTATTTT. This gives the protein CATSPRLAGGPDTQYF. Supplemented by reference TRBV15 and TRBJ2-3, the full variable domain reads DAMVIQNPRYQVTQFGKPVTLSCSQTLNHNVMYWYQQKSSQAPKLLFHYYDKDFNNEADTPDNFQSRRPNTSFCFLDIRSPGLGDTAMYLCATSPRLAGGPDTQYFGPGTRLTVL.

This clonotype was detected many times. The chain joins TRBV7-9 to TRBJ1-1; 8 bases align to TRBD1. Germline assignment: CDR1 SEHNR and CDR2 FQNEAQ (reference sequence). V dropped 5 bases and J dropped 5; count of bases not matched to a gene: 7. The CDR3 is 14 amino acids. The CDR3 is CASSLPGQVTEAFF. For the CDR3, the DNA is TGTGCCAGCAGCCTACCGGGACAGGTTACTGAAGCTTTCTTT.

About this clonotype itself: Germline and junction disagree at one end, which may indicate a read error. The chain couples TRBV5-1 to TRBJ2-5, with a weak D call TRBD1 (6 bases). Germline CDR1 and CDR2: SGHRS and YFSETQ. CDR3 length equals 15 residues. CDR3 sequence (DNA): TGCGCCGGCAGCCGAAAACAGGGAGTGGCAGAGACCCAGTACTTC. It encodes CAGSRKQGVAETQYF. Full variable domain (remainder filled in from reference TRBV5-1 and TRBJ2-5): KAGVTQTPRYLIKTRGQQVTLSCSPISGHRSVSWYQQTPGQGLQFLFEYFSETQRNKGNFPGRFSGRQFSNSRSEMNVSTLELGDSALYLCAGSRKQGVAETQYFGPGTRLLVL.

This clonotype was seen a handful of times. The chain combines TRBV4-3 with TRBJ2-7; the match to TRBD2 covers 11 bases. The CDR3 totals 17 residues. The germline CDR1 and CDR2 sequences are LGHNA and YSLEER. V lost 0 bases to trimming and J lost 2 bases; unmatched junction nucleotides: 6. The CDR3 reads CASSQDWGLAAPYEQYF. In nucleotides, the CDR3 is TGCGCCAGCAGCCAAGATTGGGGACTAGCGGCCCCCTACGAGCAGTACTTC.

V is TRBV27 and J is TRBJ2-7; 9 bases match TRBD1. Germline V CDR1 and CDR2: MNHEY, SMNVEV (reference sequence). The CDR3 spans 14 residues. V shed 3 bases and J 5 bases; nucleotides not matched to a gene: 5. CDR3 nucleotides: TGTGCCAGCAGTTTTACAGGGGGCAGCGACGAGCAGTACTTC. Protein product: CASSFTGGSDEQYF.

The genes are TRBV6-5 and TRBJ1-1; the D gene is possibly TRBD1 (5 bases). Trimming stripped 0 bases from V and 6 bases from J, with 14 bases between. This CDR3 is 15 amino acids long. CDR1 and CDR2 (germline): MNHEY, SVGAGI. The DNA for the CDR3 is TGTGCCAGCAGTTACTCGTCGGGGCGAGACGCTGAAGCTTTCTTT. It yields the protein CASSYSSGRDAEAFF.

The sample holds a few counts of this clonotype. V gene TRBV29-1 combines with J gene TRBJ2-1, with D possibly matching TRBD1 (5 bases). Per the germline V gene, CDR1 is SQVTM and CDR2 is ANQGSEA. This CDR3 spans 15 amino acids. Trimming took off 6 bases at V and 8 bases at J, with 23 bases between the two ends. DNA of the CDR3: TGCAGCGTAGACCCTACAGGAAACCCTCTGGATGAGCAGTTCTTC. Translating gives CSVDPTGNPLDEQFF.

This clonotype was counted many times. The V and J genes are TRBV5-5 and TRBJ1-6; D not resolved. This CDR3 has 15 amino acids. Germline V gives CDR1 SGHKS, CDR2 YYEKEE (reference sequence). Trimming shortened V by 0 bases and J by 10 bases, and 14 bases separated the two germline ends. The CDR3 reads CASSLGVAQASPLHF. For the CDR3, the DNA is TGTGCCAGCAGCTTGGGTGTAGCCCAGGCCTCACCCCTCCACTTT.

Many counts were recorded for this clonotype. This chain joins TRBV29-1 and TRBJ1-1; maybe TRBD1 (6 bases). This CDR3 contains 12 residues. With 5 bases removed from V and 1 base from J, the gap between germline ends came to 8 bases. Germline V lookup: CDR1 SQVTM, CDR2 ANQGSEA. CDR3 amino acids: CSVTGPNTEAFF. The CDR3 DNA reads TGCAGCGTTACAGGGCCGAACACTGAAGCTTTCTTT.